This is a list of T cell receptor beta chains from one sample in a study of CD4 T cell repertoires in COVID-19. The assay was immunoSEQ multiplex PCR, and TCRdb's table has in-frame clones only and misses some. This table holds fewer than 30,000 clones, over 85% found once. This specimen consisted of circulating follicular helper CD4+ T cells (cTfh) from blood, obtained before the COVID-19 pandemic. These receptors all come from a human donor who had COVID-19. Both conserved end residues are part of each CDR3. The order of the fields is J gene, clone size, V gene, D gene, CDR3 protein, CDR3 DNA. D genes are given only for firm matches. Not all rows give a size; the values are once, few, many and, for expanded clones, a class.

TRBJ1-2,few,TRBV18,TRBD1,CASSRNQGADYGYTF,TGTGCCAGCTCACGAAACCAGGGGGCGGACTATGGCTACACCTTC
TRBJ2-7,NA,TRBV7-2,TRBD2,CASSSRAGGPNEQYF,TGTGCCAGCAGCTCCAGGGCGGGAGGGCCTAACGAGCAGTACTTC
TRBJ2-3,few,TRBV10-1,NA,CASSPQGLNTDTQYF,TGCGCCAGCAGTCCTCAGGGGTTGAACACAGATACGCAGTATTTT
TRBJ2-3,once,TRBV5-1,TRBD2,CASSSTGLVPSDTQYF,TGCGCCAGCAGCTCCACTGGACTAGTACCATCGGATACGCAGTATTTT
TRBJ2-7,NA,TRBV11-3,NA,CASSLDSTYEQYF,TGTGCCAGCAGCTTAGACAGTACCTACGAGCAGTACTTC
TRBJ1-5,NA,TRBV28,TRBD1,CASKTGEGQPQHF,TGTGCCAGCAAGACAGGGGAGGGTCAGCCCCAGCATTTT
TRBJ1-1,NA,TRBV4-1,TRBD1,CASSQTDRPLTILF,TGCGCCAGCAGCCAAACGGACAGGCCTTTAACAATACTCTTT
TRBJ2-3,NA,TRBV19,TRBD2,CASSKLSAGALDTQYF,TGTGCCAGTAGTAAGCTCTCCGCGGGAGCGCTAGATACGCAGTATTTT
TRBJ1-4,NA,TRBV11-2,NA,CASSLGFLTNEKLFF,TGTGCCAGCAGCTTAGGTTTTCTTACTAATGAAAAACTGTTTTTT
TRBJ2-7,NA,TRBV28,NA,CASSLPGLYEQYF,TGTGCCAGCAGTCTGCCCGGACTCTACGAGCAGTACTTC
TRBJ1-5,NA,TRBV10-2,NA,CASSEIGGGNQPQHF,TGCGCCAGCAGTGAGATAGGGGGGGGGAATCAGCCCCAGCATTTT
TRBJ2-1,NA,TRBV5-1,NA,CASRGGGGASSYNEQFF,TGCGCCAGCAGGGGGGGTGGGGGAGCGAGCTCCTACAATGAGCAGTTCTTC
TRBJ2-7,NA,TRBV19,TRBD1,CASSIVGGGTGSNEQYF,TGTGCCAGTAGTATAGTGGGCGGAGGGACAGGGTCCAACGAGCAGTACTTC
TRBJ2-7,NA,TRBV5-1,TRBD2,CASSSTTAGVLYEQYF,TGCGCCAGCAGCTCTACGACAGCGGGAGTTCTCTACGAGCAGTACTTC
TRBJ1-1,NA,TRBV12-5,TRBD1,CASGLVTGGTEAFF,TGTGCTAGTGGTTTGGTGACAGGGGGCACTGAAGCTTTCTTT
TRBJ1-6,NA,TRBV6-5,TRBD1,CASSYVTGDRDLHF,TGTGCCAGCAGTTACGTGACCGGGGACAGGGACCTCCACTTT
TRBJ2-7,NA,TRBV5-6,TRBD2,CASSRLAGGTYEQYF,TGTGCCAGCAGCAGACTAGCGGGAGGCACCTACGAGCAGTACTTC
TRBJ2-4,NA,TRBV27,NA,CASSPLEEGRREREAKNIQYF,TGTGCCAGCAGTCCCCTGGAAGAAGGGAGGAGGGAGAGGGAGGCCAAAAACATTCAGTACTTC
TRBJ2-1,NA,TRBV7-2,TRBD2,CASSVYGTSGAYNEQFF,TGTGCCAGCAGCGTTTACGGGACTAGCGGGGCCTACAATGAGCAGTTCTTC
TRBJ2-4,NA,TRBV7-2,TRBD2,CASTPGRENDIQYF,TGTGCCAGCACCCCTGGGAGGGAGAACGACATTCAGTACTTC
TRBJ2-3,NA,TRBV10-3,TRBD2,CAISDATSGGAADTQYF,TGTGCCATCAGTGACGCTACTAGCGGGGGGGCCGCCGATACGCAGTATTTT
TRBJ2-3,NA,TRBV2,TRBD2,CASSLQRGVTDTQYF,TGTGCCAGCAGTTTGCAGCGGGGGGTAACAGATACGCAGTATTTT
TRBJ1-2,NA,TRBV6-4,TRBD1,CASSEGPAGGIYGYTF,TGTGCCAGCAGTGAAGGTCCGGCAGGGGGCATCTATGGCTACACCTTC
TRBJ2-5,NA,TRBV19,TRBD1,CASSTPGRGYQETQYF,TGTGCCAGTAGTACCCCGGGCAGGGGGTACCAAGAGACCCAGTACTTC